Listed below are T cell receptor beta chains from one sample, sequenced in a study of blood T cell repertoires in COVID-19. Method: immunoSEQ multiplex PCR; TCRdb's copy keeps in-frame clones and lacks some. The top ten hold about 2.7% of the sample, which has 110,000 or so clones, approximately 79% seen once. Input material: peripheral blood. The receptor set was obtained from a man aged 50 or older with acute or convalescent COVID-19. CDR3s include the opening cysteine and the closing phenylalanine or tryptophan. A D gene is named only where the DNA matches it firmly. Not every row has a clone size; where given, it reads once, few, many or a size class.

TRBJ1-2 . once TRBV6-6 TGTGCCAGCACCTTTCACCCTTCCTTCGGGGGCTACACCTTC CASTFHPSFGGYTF
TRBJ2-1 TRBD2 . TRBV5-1 TGCGCCAGCAGGAGAGGGGCTAGCGGAGCTTACAATGAGCAGTTCTTC CASRRGASGAYNEQFF
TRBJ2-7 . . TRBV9 TGTGCCAGCAGCGGACAGGACAAGCCCTACGAGCAGTACTTC CASSGQDKPYEQYF
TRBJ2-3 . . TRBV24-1 TGTGCCACCAGTGATTTGTTACTCACAGATACGCAGTATTTT CATSDLLLTDTQYF
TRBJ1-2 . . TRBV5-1 TGCGCCAGCAGCTTGGGAGGACCTTACAGCGGGGCTAACTATGGCTACACCTTC CASSLGGPYSGANYGYTF
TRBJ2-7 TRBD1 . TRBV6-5 TGTGCCAGCAGCTCGACAGGGGGCGAGCAGTACTTC CASSSTGGEQYF
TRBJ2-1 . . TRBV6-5 TGTGCCAGCAGTTATGGGGCTGAGCAGTTCTTC CASSYGAEQFF
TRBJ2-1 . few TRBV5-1 TGCGCCAGCAGCGCGGGGGCCTATGAGCAGTTCTTC CASSAGAYEQFF
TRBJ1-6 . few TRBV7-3 TGTGCCAGCAGCTTCGCAGGGGCCAATTCACCCCTCCACTTT CASSFAGANSPLHF
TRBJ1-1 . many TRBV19 TGTGCCAGTAGTATTGGAGGTTCTGAAGCTTTCTTT CASSIGGSEAFF
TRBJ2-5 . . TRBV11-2 TGTGCCAGCAGCTTAGATCGGGAGACCCAGTACTTC CASSLDRETQYF
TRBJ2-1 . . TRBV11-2 TGTGCCAGCAGCCCACCCCGGGACAATGAGCAGTTCTTC CASSPPRDNEQFF
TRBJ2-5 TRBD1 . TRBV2 TGTGCCAGCGAAAGGGACAGGGGGCACGAGACCCAGTACTTC CASERDRGHETQYF
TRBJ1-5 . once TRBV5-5 TGTGCCAGCAGCTTAGGGACAATTCAGCCCCAGCATTTT CASSLGTIQPQHF
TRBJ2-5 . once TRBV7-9 TGTGCCAGCAGCTTAGCTCCCAGCCAAGAGACCCAGTACTTC CASSLAPSQETQYF
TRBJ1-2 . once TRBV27 TGTGCCAGCGGGGCTGTAACAGATGGCTACACCTTC CASGAVTDGYTF
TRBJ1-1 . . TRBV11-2 TGTGCCAGCAGCTCGAAGCGACAGGCCTCGAACACTGAAGCTTTCTTT CASSSKRQASNTEAFF